This TCR beta chain appears in the sequencing data of a study of blood T cell repertoires in COVID-19. Across the whole study: The analysed material was cDNA or gDNA that came from T cells, B-cell-depleted T cells, or PBMCs.

In the study's own analysis: For nucleated cells, counts were estimated from reference gene primer amplification. Data came from immunoSEQ multiplex PCR; TCRdb stores just in-frame clones and leaves some out. The V and J calls and clone size come from that table; D and trimming were worked out from the DNA. The data show roughly 200,000 clones, approximately 88% seen once. This TCR derives from a woman younger than 45 with acute or convalescent COVID-19. The source material was peripheral blood.

CDR3 residues: CASRPTGRYEQYF. The DNA of the CDR3 is TGCGCCAGCAGGCCGACAGGGCGCTACGAGCAGTACTTC. This chain joins TRBV5-1 and TRBJ2-7, with 7 bases lining up with TRBD1. V shed 5 bases, J shed 3 bases, and the junction held 5 bases outside the gene matches. The germline gives CDR1 SGHRS, CDR2 YFSETQ. The CDR3 runs to 13 residues.